This T cell receptor (beta chain) was sequenced in a study of T-cell reconstitution after alpha-beta-depleted transplantation in children (dated by TCRdb to the mid-2010s). With respect to the entire study: Using TCR repertoire profiling, the study quantitatively followed how T-cell immune reconstitution unfolded in children after TCRalphabeta/CD19-depleted allogeneic hematopoietic cell transplantation.

In this sample, this clonotype turned up a few times. Its recognized antigen is unknown. No qualities accompany the bases; no much larger clone lies one base away. Study-wide conclusions, independent of this receptor: About two months after transplant, the apparently early recovery of alphabetaT-cell counts reportedly depended on just several hundred clones that had expanded rapidly and came from non-depleted graft cells. In some patients, the high TCRbeta diversity seen at day 60 was put down to recipient T cells and intrathymic progenitors that had survived conditioning. Over subsequent months, a decline in hyperexpanded clone frequencies was noted, and after one year, T-cell counts and TCRbeta diversity were mostly ascribed to newly produced T cells.

What this sample's treatment or condition label stands for: allogeneic hematopoietic cell transplantation with graft depleted of TCRalphabeta T cells and CD19 B cells. TCRalphabeta/CD19-depleted allogeneic hematopoietic cell grafts were given to the transplant recipients, all of whom were children. Preparation of the library involved PCR. Instrument on record: Illumina HiSeq 2500. To normalize quantification of the TCRbeta repertoire, the TCR libraries were built with molecular barcoding that relied on unique molecular identifiers. Through fastp at Q25 and MiXCR, TCRdb rebuilt clones from the public reads, retaining in-frame beta chains. Every entry covers one CDR3 protein and lists the most common genes and DNA from its rows. In this sample the table shows about 340,000 distinct CDR3 sequences, about 17% of which occur a single time. The ten largest clones represent roughly 40% of the sample. This clonotype was sampled from a male patient between 2 and 10 years old who had a stem cell transplant for acute lymphoblastic leukemia, so the T cells may come from the graft donor. Material: PBMCs, mostly from graft donor cells, obtained 360 days after TCRalphabeta/CD19-depleted stem cell transplant.

CDR3 region: CAIRAGLAYNEQFF. In nucleotide form, the sequence is TGTGCCATCAGGGCGGGGCTGGCCTACAATGAGCAGTTCTTC. The sequence links TRBV10-3 to TRBJ2-1, with TRBD2 as a weak D call on 6 bases. CDR3 length: 14 amino acids, cysteine to phenylalanine. The DNA shown is the 42-base CDR3, in frame from base 1. According to the germline V gene, CDR1 reads ENHRY and CDR2 reads SYGVKD. Relative to germline, V is 6 bases shorter and J is 2 bases shorter, with 11 bases between their ends.